The rows below give T cell receptor beta chains drawn from one sample of a study of T cell responses to AZD1222 COVID-19 vaccine. TCRdb keeps only in-frame clones here, not all; method: immunoSEQ multiplex PCR. The table has roughly 150,000 clones, 93% seen once; the top ten hold over 4%. The sample here was peripheral blood, taken on day 0 of AZD1222 vaccination. The receptors stem from an adult in good health. Both conserved end residues are part of each CDR3. The D gene is left open where the match is weak. Some rows have no size entry. The others give once, few or many, or a class for an expanded clone.

v_gene	abundance	j_gene	d_gene	CDR3nt	CDR3aa
TRBV7-6	NA	TRBJ2-3	NA	TGTGCCAGCAGTCCCGGGACAGATACGCAGTATTTT	CASSPGTDTQYF
TRBV3-1/TRBV3-2	NA	TRBJ2-7	NA	TGTGCCAGCAGCCAAGGTGTTAGCTCCTACGAGCAGTACTTC	CASSQGVSSYEQYF
TRBV19	NA	TRBJ1-5	NA	TGTGCCAGTAGTAGTACAAGGAATCAGCCCCAGCATTTT	CASSSTRNQPQHF
TRBV11-2	NA	TRBJ2-7	NA	TGTGCCAGCAGCTTATTCTCGGGACCTTACGAGCAGTACTTC	CASSLFSGPYEQYF
TRBV29-1	NA	TRBJ2-3	TRBD2	TGCAGCGTTGAAGATCGTGGCGGGAGGGCCCTAGGCACAGATACGCAGTATTTT	CSVEDRGGRALGTDTQYF
TRBV20-1	NA	TRBJ2-3	NA	TGCAGTGCTAGTAACGGGGGCCGAGGAGATACGCAGTATTTT	CSASNGGRGDTQYF
TRBV19	NA	TRBJ1-3	NA	TGTGCCAGTAGCATGGGACTGCGAAACACCATATATTTT	CASSMGLRNTIYF
TRBV5-5	NA	TRBJ1-5	NA	TGTGCCAGCAGTTTCCGGGACGTTTATAGCAATCAGCCCCAGCATTTT	CASSFRDVYSNQPQHF
TRBV9	NA	TRBJ2-2	NA	TGTGCCAGCAGCGTAGAGGCCGGCCTGGGCACCGGGGAGCTGTTTTTT	CASSVEAGLGTGELFF
TRBV6-5	NA	TRBJ1-1	NA	TGTGCCAGCAGGGGGGACCTCGGGAGGACTGAAGCTTTCTTT	CASRGDLGRTEAFF
TRBV5-1	NA	TRBJ1-4	NA	TGCGCCAGCAGCCTCCAACAGGGCACTAATGAAAAACTGTTTTTT	CASSLQQGTNEKLFF
TRBV13	NA	TRBJ1-6	TRBD1	TGTGCCAGCAGCTGGGGACAGAATAATTCACCCCTCCACTTT	CASSWGQNNSPLHF
TRBV28	NA	TRBJ1-1	TRBD1	TGTGCCAGCAGCCTAGCCGGGACAGGGGAAATAGCTTTCTTT	CASSLAGTGEIAFF
TRBV29-1	NA	TRBJ2-1	TRBD2	TGCAGCGTCCCCGCGGGGGGGTATTACAATGAGCAGTTCTTC	CSVPAGGYYNEQFF
TRBV19	NA	TRBJ1-2	NA	TGTGCCAGTAGTCCCGGACCGAACTATGGCTACACCTTC	CASSPGPNYGYTF
TRBV6-5	once	TRBJ2-3	TRBD2	TGTGCCAGCAAACTAGCGGGAGAGGCAGATACGCAGTATTTT	CASKLAGEADTQYF
TRBV9	NA	TRBJ1-2	NA	TGTGCCAGCAGCGCCTCCACCTTGGGTGGCTACACCTTC	CASSASTLGGYTF
TRBV10-3	NA	TRBJ1-1	NA	TGTGCCATCAGTGTCGACAGATACACTGAAGCTTTCTTT	CAISVDRYTEAFF
TRBV18	few	TRBJ1-2	NA	TGTGCCAGCTCACCGGCGGGGAGCAACTATGGCTACACCTTC	CASSPAGSNYGYTF
TRBV19	NA	TRBJ1-2	NA	TGTGCCAGTAGTACCCCGGGGGGCCCCCCGCCTTCATATGGCTACACCTTC	CASSTPGGPPPSYGYTF
TRBV28	NA	TRBJ1-2	NA	TGTGCCAGCAGCCTACAGCTTTTCTATGGCTACACCTTC	CASSLQLFYGYTF
TRBV7-9	NA	TRBJ1-6	NA	TGTGCCAGCAGCCTCGCGTGGGGTCGGAATTCACCCCTCCACTTT	CASSLAWGRNSPLHF
TRBV19	NA	TRBJ1-4	NA	TGTGCCAGTAGTATCGCGGGGACAACTAATGAAAAACTGTTTTTT	CASSIAGTTNEKLFF
TRBV7-9	NA	TRBJ2-4	NA	TGTGCCAGCAGCTTAGGGAGCTTAAACATTCAGTACTTC	CASSLGSLNIQYF
TRBV10-3	NA	TRBJ1-2	NA	TGTGCCATCAGTGAGTCTCGGCAGATCTATGGCTACACCTTC	CAISESRQIYGYTF
TRBV28	NA	TRBJ1-2	NA	TGTGCCAGCAGGAGACGGGTCTATGGCTACACCTTC	CASRRRVYGYTF
TRBV19	NA	TRBJ1-1	NA	TGTGCCAGTAGTATGGGCTGGACCCCGAACACTGAAGCTTTCTTT	CASSMGWTPNTEAFF
TRBV5-1	NA	TRBJ2-7	TRBD1	TGCGCCAGCAGCCGGGACAGGGCGGAAACCTACGAGCAGTACTTC	CASSRDRAETYEQYF
TRBV28	NA	TRBJ1-2	TRBD1	TGTGCCAGCACCTTTTTGGACAGGGAGGGAAACTATGGCTACACCTTC	CASTFLDREGNYGYTF
TRBV10-3	NA	TRBJ2-3	TRBD2	TGTGCCAGTTCGACTAGCGGGACCTCTAGCACAGATACGCAGTATTTT	CASSTSGTSSTDTQYF
TRBV13	NA	TRBJ2-3	TRBD2	TGTGCCAGCAGCTTAGTAACAGCGGGAGGAACAGATACGCAGTATTTT	CASSLVTAGGTDTQYF
TRBV5-1	NA	TRBJ1-3	NA	TGCGCCAGCAGCCCGGGACGCCTGACAGTCTCTGGAAACACCATATATTTT	CASSPGRLTVSGNTIYF
TRBV11-1	NA	TRBJ2-7	NA	TGTGCCAGCAGCAGATCGACAGCCTTCTACGAGCAGTACTTC	CASSRSTAFYEQYF
TRBV29-1	once	TRBJ1-2	TRBD1	TGCAGCGTTGAAGGAGGGGGCGACTATGGCTACACCTTC	CSVEGGGDYGYTF
TRBV25-1	NA	TRBJ1-1	TRBD1	TGTGCCAGCAGCACCCCCGGGACAGGGGGCACTGAAGCTTTCTTT	CASSTPGTGGTEAFF